This is a list of T cell receptor beta chains from one sample in a study of cytomegalovirus exposure and HLA in healthy donors. Clones were read by immunoSEQ multiplex PCR, and TCRdb kept only the in-frame ones, dropping some. The table has some 60,000 clones, more than 75% seen once; the top ten hold roughly 1.5%. Material for sequencing was PBMCs. Receptors were obtained from a man between 18 and 35 years old in good health and CMV-seronegative. Each CDR3 is given with its conserved first and last residue. Fields, in order: D gene, clone size, J gene, V gene, CDR3 DNA, CDR3 protein. A D gene is named only where the DNA matches it firmly. The listing skips clone size in some rows; elsewhere it reads once, few, many or a size class.

>TRBD1|-|TRBJ1-2|TRBV11-2
TGTGCCAGCAGCCAAGGACAGGGATTATATGGCTACACCTTC
CASSQGQGLYGYTF
>TRBD1|few|TRBJ1-5|TRBV18
TGTGCCAGCTCACCCACGACAGGGGATTCCCAGCATTTT
CASSPTTGDSQHF
>-|-|TRBJ1-1|TRBV15
TGTGCCACCAGTCAGGGGAACACTGAAGCTTTCTTT
CATSQGNTEAFF
>-|-|TRBJ2-7|TRBV28
TGTGCCAGCAGTTTAGTTTCACAGGTCTACGAGCAGTACTTC
CASSLVSQVYEQYF
>TRBD2|-|TRBJ2-2|TRBV7-7
TGTGCTAGCTCGGGGGGACTAGCGGGGACCGGGGAGCTGTTTTTT
CASSGGLAGTGELFF
>TRBD1|-|TRBJ2-7|TRBV7-2
TGTGCCAGCAGCGGACGAGGGACAGGGCGATCCTACGAGCAGTACTTC
CASSGRGTGRSYEQYF
>-|-|TRBJ1-2|TRBV5-1
TGCGCCAGCAGCTTGCTGGGGGACATCAACACCTTC
CASSLLGDINTF
>-|-|TRBJ2-4|TRBV19
TGTGCCAGTAGTATGGGGACTGGAAACATTCAGTACTTC
CASSMGTGNIQYF
>-|-|TRBJ1-2|TRBV2
TGTGCCAGCACTCCTATCGCTTTCTCACTCTATGGCTACACCTTC
CASTPIAFSLYGYTF
>-|-|TRBJ1-1|TRBV11-2
TGTGCCAGCAGCCCGGCCGCGGGCCGGCCGAACACTGAAGCTTTCTTT
CASSPAAGRPNTEAFF
>TRBD1|once|TRBJ1-5|TRBV29-1
TGCAGCGTTGCGACAGGGTTTCAATTCCAGCCCCAGCATTTT
CSVATGFQFQPQHF
>-|-|TRBJ2-5|TRBV9
TGTGCCAGCAGCGTAGAAACCAGTAAAGAGACCCAGTACTTC
CASSVETSKETQYF
>TRBD1|-|TRBJ1-1|TRBV16
TGTGCCAGCAGAGACAGGGGGAACACTGAAGCTTTCTTT
CASRDRGNTEAFF
>-|-|TRBJ2-1|TRBV7-7
TGTGCTAGCAGCCTTGATGGGGGGGCTCCCTACAATGAGCAGTTCTTC
CASSLDGGAPYNEQFF
>-|-|TRBJ2-4|TRBV7-9
TGTGCCAGCAGCCCTAGGGAGTCTTTAGCCAAAAACATTCAGTACTTC
CASSPRESLAKNIQYF
>-|-|TRBJ2-5|TRBV29-1
TGCAGCGTTCAAGCAGGGACTCAAGAGACCCAGTACTTC
CSVQAGTQETQYF
>TRBD1|-|TRBJ2-4|TRBV28
TGTGCCAGCAGTTCCCGGACAGGAAAAAACATTCAGTACTTC
CASSSRTGKNIQYF
>TRBD1|-|TRBJ2-2|TRBV2
TGTGCCAGCAGTGACCCGGGACAGGGTAACACCGGGGAGCTGTTTTTT
CASSDPGQGNTGELFF
>-|-|TRBJ2-3|TRBV18
TGTGCCAGCTCTCGACAGTCAGATACGCAGTATTTT
CASSRQSDTQYF
>TRBD2|once|TRBJ2-3|TRBV4-2
TGTGCCAGCAGCCAAGATATGGCGGGGGGCACAGATACGCAGTATTTT
CASSQDMAGGTDTQYF
>TRBD1|-|TRBJ2-7|TRBV6-5
TGTGCCAGCAGTCAACAGGACAGGAAATACGAGCAGTACTTC
CASSQQDRKYEQYF
>-|-|TRBJ2-7|TRBV5-1
TGCGCCAGCAGCTTGGCCGGGTCAGTCTACGAGCAGTACTTC
CASSLAGSVYEQYF
>-|-|TRBJ1-2|TRBV11-2
TGTGCCAGCAGCTTTGGGGGCACTACCTATGGCTACACCTTC
CASSFGGTTYGYTF
>TRBD1|-|TRBJ2-7|TRBV15
TGTGCCACCAGTACAGACAGGGGCTACGAGCAGTACTTC
CATSTDRGYEQYF
>TRBD2|once|TRBJ2-5|TRBV29-1
TGCAGCGTTGGGGGGGGAGAGACCCAGTACTTC
CSVGGGETQYF
>TRBD2|-|TRBJ2-1|TRBV5-4
TGTGCCAGCAGCCAAGCGACTAGCGCTGAGCAGTTCTTC
CASSQATSAEQFF
>TRBD1|-|TRBJ1-5|TRBV10-3
TGTGCCACCAGCACGGACAGGGATCATCAGCCCCAGCATTTT
CATSTDRDHQPQHF
>-|once|TRBJ2-1|TRBV6-4
TGTGCCAGCAGTGAATCAGGGCTTTCCTACAATGAGCAGTTCTTC
CASSESGLSYNEQFF
>TRBD1|-|TRBJ1-4|TRBV12-5
TGTGCTAGTGGACTACAGGGGGCGGGGATCAGTGAAAAACTGTTTTTT
CASGLQGAGISEKLFF
>-|-|TRBJ1-2|TRBV30
TGTGCCTGGACCCCGCAGGGTGGAGGCTACACCTTC
CAWTPQGGGYTF
>TRBD1|-|TRBJ1-2|TRBV27
TGTGCCAGCAGTTTATCGCCTCTGGTCGCTGCGCGCAGGGGGGACTATGGCTACACCTTC
CASSLSPLVAARRGDYGYTF
>TRBD1|once|TRBJ2-2|TRBV11-1
TGTGCCAGCAGCCCCAACCACCCCGGGACAGGGAACACCGGGGAGCTGTTTTTT
CASSPNHPGTGNTGELFF
>-|-|TRBJ2-3|TRBV13
TGTGCCAGCAGCTCCTACTCGGATACGCAGTATTTT
CASSSYSDTQYF
>-|-|TRBJ2-3|TRBV25-1
TGTGCCAGCAGTGAATATGGAGGACCGATCACAGATACGCAGTATTTT
CASSEYGGPITDTQYF
>TRBD1|-|TRBJ2-1|TRBV19
TGTGCCAGTACCCAGACAGGGTACAATGAGCAGTTCTTC
CASTQTGYNEQFF
>-|-|TRBJ2-7|TRBV6-5
TGTGCCAGCACCCCGATGGGGGGTCACGAGCAGTACTTC
CASTPMGGHEQYF
>TRBD1|-|TRBJ1-5|TRBV7-2
TGTGCCAGCAGCCCGGGACAGAGTAGCAATCAGCCCCAGCATTTT
CASSPGQSSNQPQHF
>-|-|TRBJ1-4|TRBV6-5
TGTGCCAGCAGGATCTCGACCCGGCGGGGCGAAAAACTGTTTTTT
CASRISTRRGEKLFF
>TRBD1|few|TRBJ2-7|TRBV4-1
TGCGCCAGCAGCCTGCCGGGACAGGTATACGAGCAGTACTTC
CASSLPGQVYEQYF
>-|-|TRBJ1-2|TRBV7-9
TGTGCCAGCAGCTTATCGGTTTCTAACTATGGCTACACCTTC
CASSLSVSNYGYTF
>-|-|TRBJ1-5|TRBV30
TGTGCCTGGAGTGTAGCAGGGCTGAGCAATCAGCCCCAGCATTTT
CAWSVAGLSNQPQHF
>TRBD2|-|TRBJ2-5|TRBV5-1
TGCGCCAGCAGCACTAGCGGGGGGGCCGAGACCCAGTACTTC
CASSTSGGAETQYF
>-|few|TRBJ2-3|TRBV6-1
TGTGCCAGCATCTCCAGGGCAGTAGTCAAAGATACGCAGTATTTT
CASISRAVVKDTQYF
>-|-|TRBJ1-2|TRBV6-5
TGTGCCAGCAGTTCCCCCGGCTATGGCTACACCTTC
CASSSPGYGYTF
>-|once|TRBJ2-7|TRBV4-2
TGTGCCAGCAGCCCCGGGACTTACAACTACGAGCAGTACTTC
CASSPGTYNYEQYF
>-|once|TRBJ1-5|TRBV27
TGTGCCAGCAGTCCAGGGGATTCGCACCAGCCCCAGCATTTT
CASSPGDSHQPQHF
>-|-|TRBJ1-2|TRBV25-1
TGTGCCAGCAGCCCACCAGGGAATGGCTACACCTTC
CASSPPGNGYTF
>TRBD1|-|TRBJ1-2|TRBV28
TGTGCCAGCAGTCGACAGGGCAGCTATGGCTACACCTTC
CASSRQGSYGYTF
>-|-|TRBJ1-5|TRBV30
TGTGCCTGGAGTACAGGGCTGAATCAGCCCCAGCATTTT
CAWSTGLNQPQHF
>-|-|TRBJ2-1|TRBV7-2
TGTGCCAGCAGCCCTCTTGGGGGGGAGCAGTTCTTC
CASSPLGGEQFF
>-|-|TRBJ1-2|TRBV30
TGTGCCTGGAGTGTAGGGGGGGCGCCCACCTTC
CAWSVGGAPTF
>TRBD1|once|TRBJ1-5|TRBV4-2
TGTGCCAGCAGCCAAGAGGACAGGGTGACCAATCAGCCCCAGCATTTT
CASSQEDRVTNQPQHF
>-|-|TRBJ2-5|TRBV30
TGTGCCTGGAGTACCCAATCTGCGGGGACCCAGTACTTC
CAWSTQSAGTQYF
>-|few|TRBJ2-3|TRBV5-4
TGTGCCAGCAGCTTGCCGCCGGCAGATACGCAGTATTTT
CASSLPPADTQYF
>-|-|TRBJ1-1|TRBV20-1
TGCAGTGCCCCGAGGGTTTCTGAAGCTTTCTTT
CSAPRVSEAFF
>TRBD1|-|TRBJ1-1|TRBV6-1
TGTGCCAGCAGTGAATGGCAGGGACAGTTCAACACTGAAGCTTTCTTT
CASSEWQGQFNTEAFF